The 4 T cell receptor beta chains presented below share a single source sample, sequenced in a study of OX40 agonist ivuxolimab in advanced cancers. To prepare the library, the immunoSEQ multiplex PCR assay was applied. TCRdb took over this immuneACCESS table, retaining in-frame rearrangements with V and J assigned. Such tables are incomplete; in checked studies, under half of the missing clones stem from an unresolved V gene, and the remainder is unexplained. Present in this sample are tens of thousands of clones, roughly 84% of which were seen just once. The ten largest clones capture approximately 4.6% of the sample. The starting material was CD4+ or CD8+ T cells sorted from blood, obtained in a trial of the OX40 agonist ivuxolimab. The receptor set was obtained from an adult with an advanced solid tumor such as melanoma, head and neck, liver or kidney cancer.

The gene calls are TRBV28 and TRBJ2-7; 12 bases are a match to TRBD1. The CDR3 totals 15 residues. Germline CDR1 and CDR2: MDHEN and SYDVKM. V lost 2 bases to trimming and J lost 10 bases; unmatched junction nucleotides: 9. DNA for the CDR3: TGTGCCAGCAGTTTACCGGGACAGGGGGCGTCTAACCAGTACTTC. This codes for CASSLPGQGASNQYF.

The CDR3 spells CAISESSEQYF. DNA for the CDR3: TGTGCCATCAGTGAGTCGTCCGAGCAGTACTTC. The chain links TRBV10-3 to TRBJ2-7; D unresolved. The CDR3 is 11 residues long. Germline V gives CDR1 ENHRY, CDR2 SYGVKD. Trimming pared 0 bases from V and 6 bases from J, leaving 3 bases between.

The chain carries TRBV5-1 and TRBJ2-1; D perhaps matches TRBD1 (5 bases). There are 13 residues in the CDR3. Germline CDR1 and CDR2: SGHRS and YFSETQ. The V and J ends lost 0 bases and 8 bases respectively, with 9 bases between them. CDR3 residues: CASSLDRGDEQFF. In DNA, the CDR3 is TGCGCCAGCAGCTTGGATAGGGGCGATGAGCAGTTCTTC.

This chain's CDR3 is CASSLMLSKNNEQFF. The CDR3 coding sequence is TGTGCCAGCAGCTTAATGCTGTCGAAAAACAATGAGCAGTTCTTC. The chain has TRBV7-6 and TRBJ2-1; no clear D gene. Per germline, CDR1 SGHVS and CDR2 FNYEAQ. This CDR3 is built from 15 residues. V was clipped by 2 bases and J by 5 bases, with 13 bases between them.